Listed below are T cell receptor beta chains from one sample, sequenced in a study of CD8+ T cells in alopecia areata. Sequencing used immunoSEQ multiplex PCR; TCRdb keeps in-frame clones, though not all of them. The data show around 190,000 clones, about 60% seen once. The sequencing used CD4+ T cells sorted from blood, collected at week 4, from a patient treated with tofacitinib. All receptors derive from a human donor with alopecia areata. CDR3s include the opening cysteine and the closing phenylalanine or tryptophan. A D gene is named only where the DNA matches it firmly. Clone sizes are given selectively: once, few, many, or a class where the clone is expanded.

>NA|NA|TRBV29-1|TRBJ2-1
TGCAGCGTTGGTTTAATCGATGAGCAGTTCTTC
CSVGLIDEQFF
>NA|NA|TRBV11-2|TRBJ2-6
TGTGCCAGCAGCTTCACTCCCGGGGCCAACGTCCTGACTTTC
CASSFTPGANVLTF
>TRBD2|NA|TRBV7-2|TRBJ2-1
TGTGCCAGCAGCCCACGACGGGAGGTTGAGCAGTTCTTC
CASSPRREVEQFF
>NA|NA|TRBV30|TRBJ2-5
TGTGCCTGGAGTGCCGGGAACACCGCGGAGACCCAGTACTTC
CAWSAGNTAETQYF
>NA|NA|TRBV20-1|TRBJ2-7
TGCAGTGCTGGTTTCTCCTACGAGCAGTACTTC
CSAGFSYEQYF
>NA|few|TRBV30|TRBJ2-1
TGTGCCTGGAGTGTGATGACAGGACGTGGTGAGCAGTTCTTC
CAWSVMTGRGEQFF
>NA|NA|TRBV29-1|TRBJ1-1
TGCAGCGTTGGTGCAATAACTGAAGCTTTCTTT
CSVGAITEAFF
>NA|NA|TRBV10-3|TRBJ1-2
TGTGCCATCACCCAAACGTCAGGGGTCGGCTACACCTTC
CAITQTSGVGYTF
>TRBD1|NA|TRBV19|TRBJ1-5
TGTGCCAGTAGTAACCGGGACAGGGGGCCTCATCAGCCCCAGCATTTT
CASSNRDRGPHQPQHF
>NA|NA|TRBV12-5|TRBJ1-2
TGTGCTAGTGCCCCCTCTGAACAGGGATACTATGGCTACACCTTC
CASAPSEQGYYGYTF
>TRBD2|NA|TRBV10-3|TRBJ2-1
TGTGCCATCAGTGAGTCGGGGACTAGCGGGAGGGATGAGCAGTTCTTC
CAISESGTSGRDEQFF
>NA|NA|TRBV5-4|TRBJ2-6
TGTGCCAGCAGCCCTCCCAGGAAGTCTGGGGCCAACGTCCTGACTTTC
CASSPPRKSGANVLTF
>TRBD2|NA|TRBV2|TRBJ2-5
TGTGCCAGCCGAGCGGGGGAGACCCAGTACTTC
CASRAGETQYF
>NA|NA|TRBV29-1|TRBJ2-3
TGCAGCGTTGTGGCAGGGATAGATACGCAGTATTTT
CSVVAGIDTQYF
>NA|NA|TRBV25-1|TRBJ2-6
TGTGCCAGCAGGGACAGAGGGTCTGGCGGCAACGTCCTGACTTTC
CASRDRGSGGNVLTF
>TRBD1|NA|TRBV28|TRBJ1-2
TGTGCCAGCAGACGTTCGGACAGGGGATTGGGGGGCTACACCTTC
CASRRSDRGLGGYTF